This passage covers 8 T cell receptor beta chains from one sample sequenced in a study of blood T cell repertoires in COVID-19. Clones were sequenced by immunoSEQ multiplex PCR, and TCRdb holds only the in-frame ones, with some missing. The sample yields roughly 360,000 clones, roughly four fifths seen once. Sequenced input: PBMCs or T cells enriched from blood (not recorded which). Receptors were obtained from a woman between 50 and 59 years old who had recovered from COVID-19.

This chain uses TRBV7-9 with TRBJ1-2; D is ambiguous. CDR1 SEHNR and CDR2 FQNEAQ come from the germline V gene (reference sequence). This CDR3 spans 13 amino acids. Trimming removed 7 bases at V and 2 bases at J, with 11 bases between. CDR3 in DNA: TGTGCCAGCACGCGCGCGGGAAACTATGGCTACACCTTC. Its protein is CASTRAGNYGYTF.

The chain combines TRBV2 with TRBJ1-2; 7 nucleotides align to TRBD1. Trimming at V came to 7 bases and at J to 6 bases, leaving 11 bases not matched to a gene. CDR1 is SNHLY and CDR2 is FYNNEI in the germline V gene. The CDR3 has 14 amino acids. The CDR3 DNA reads as TGTGCCAGCAAACCTGGGTGGCAGGGGGATGGCTACACCTTC. Translation: CASKPGWQGDGYTF.

This chain joins TRBV27 and TRBJ1-2; 7 nucleotides line up with TRBD1. V gave up 7 bases and J gave up 8 bases; unmatched junction bases: 13. Germline V lookup: CDR1 MNHEY, CDR2 SMNVEV (reference sequence). The CDR3 covers 14 residues. CDR3 residues: CASTSKTGFPGYTF. In DNA form, the CDR3 reads TGTGCCAGCACCTCAAAGACAGGGTTTCCCGGCTACACCTTC.

This clone was recorded many times. V is TRBV7-8 and J is TRBJ1-6; TRBD1 might be the D (5 bases). Germline-derived CDR1 and CDR2 are SGHVS and FQNEAQ. The CDR3 spans 19 residues. The V gene lost 1 base and the J gene lost 0 bases, with 16 bases spanning the gap. CDR3 nucleotides: TGTGCCAGCAGCTTAGATCGGGGGAAGGAAAGCTCCTATAATTCACCCCTCCACTTT. This encodes CASSLDRGKESSYNSPLHF.

V gene TRBV27 combines with J gene TRBJ1-2; TRBD1 aligns across 7 bases. This CDR3 region has 13 residues. Germline-derived CDR1 and CDR2 are MNHEY and SMNVEV (reference sequence). Trimming at V came to 5 bases and at J to 5 bases, leaving 5 bases not matched to a gene. The CDR3: CASSGRDSYGYTF. The CDR3 coding sequence is TGTGCCAGCAGTGGGCGGGACAGTTATGGCTACACCTTC.

This clone came up once. A junction boundary mismatches the germline segment, possibly from a read error. The rearrangement uses TRBV27 and TRBJ2-1; 12 positions agree with TRBD2. Germline-derived CDR1 and CDR2 are MNHEY and SMNVEV (reference sequence). This CDR3 region has 16 residues. The CDR3: CASSTGLAGSHNEQFF. The CDR3 DNA reads TGTGCCAGCAGTACGGGACTAGCGGGCTCCCACAATGAGCAGTTCTTC.

V usage is TRBV5-1 and J usage is TRBJ2-5; 8 bases fit TRBD2. With V trimmed by 4 bases and J by 0 bases, 2 bases remained unmatched. CDR1 is SGHRS and CDR2 is YFSETQ in the germline V gene. This CDR3 has 14 amino acids. The CDR3: CASSVGGDQETQYF. The CDR3 DNA is TGCGCCAGCAGCGTCGGGGGGGACCAAGAGACCCAGTACTTC.

There are a few counts of this clone. V is TRBV7-2 and J is TRBJ1-6; unclear D gene. The CDR3 is 15 amino acids. Trimming shortened V by 5 bases and J by 5 bases, and 13 bases separated the two germline ends. Germline CDR1 is SGHTA and CDR2 is FQGNSA. The CDR3 protein is CASSAGRVDNSPLHF. The CDR3 DNA reads as TGTGCCAGCAGCGCCGGGCGGGTGGATAATTCACCCCTCCACTTT.